This passage covers 9 T cell receptor beta chains from one sample sequenced in a study of glioma-infiltrating T cells. The iRepertoire nested amplicon-rescue multiplex PCR amplified TCR alpha and beta CDR3s from RNA. TCRdb ran MiXCR on the multiplex PCR reads and lists one entry per CDR3 protein. The table lists 400,000 or so distinct CDR3 sequences, 41% of them singletons. The specimen sequenced was glioma tissue, nonneoplastic brain tissue, or PBMCs (not recorded which). These receptors came from a human donor with low-grade glioma or glioblastoma, undergoing nonglioma brain surgery, or in good health (not recorded which).

The chain recombines TRBV2 with TRBJ1-2; 8 bases agree with TRBD1. Germline loops: CDR1 SNHLY, CDR2 FYNNEI. V dropped 7 bases and J dropped 7; count of bases not matched to a gene: 8. This CDR3 comprises 13 residues. In DNA, the CDR3 is TGTGCCAGCAACGGACAGGGAGTGGGTGGCTACACCTTC. It translates to CASNGQGVGGYTF.

There are many counts of this clonotype. V and J are TRBV6-2 or TRBV6-3 and TRBJ1-1, with D possibly being TRBD1 (6 bases). V lost 6 bases and J 7 bases, leaving 21 bases between the germline ends. The V gene's germline CDR1 is MNHEY and CDR2 SVGEGT. This CDR3 comprises 15 residues. Written as DNA, the CDR3 is TGTGCCAGCAGCCTATGGGGGGCGGGATCCCGTGAAGCTTTCTTT. It encodes CASSLWGAGSREAFF.

Remarks on this clonotype: At one boundary the junction diverges from the germline segment, which might be a read error. The V and J genes are TRBV6-5 and TRBJ2-5; 8 positions match TRBD1. Germline lookup yields CDR1 MNHEY and CDR2 SVGAGI. The CDR3 covers 13 residues. CDR3 residues: CARSSQGGETQYF. The CDR3 DNA sequence: TGTGCCAGGAGTTCACAGGGGGGAGAGACCCAGTACTTC.

This clonotype was detected many times. This rearrangement joins TRBV6-6 to TRBJ2-1; 14 bases are shared with TRBD2. Germline CDR1 reads MNHNY; CDR2 reads SVGAGI (reference sequence). The CDR3 has 17 residues. The junction had 2 bases not matched to a gene; V was cut back by 2 bases and J by 2 bases. The CDR3 nucleotides are TGTGCCAGCAGTTACGGGACTAGCGGGAGCCCCTACAATGAGCAGTTCTTC. The encoded protein is CASSYGTSGSPYNEQFF.

CDR3 nucleotide sequence: TGTGCCAGCAGCTTCCGGCAACTAGCGGGAGGCCCAGATACGCAGTATTTT. Protein product: CASSFRQLAGGPDTQYF. V is TRBV7-2 and J is TRBJ2-3; TRBD2 matches 12 bases. The CDR3 contains 17 residues. V lost 3 bases to trimming and J lost 4 bases; unmatched junction nucleotides: 8. Per the germline V gene, CDR1 is SGHTA and CDR2 is FQGNSA.

Many counts were recorded for this clonotype. The chain uses TRBV20-1 and TRBJ2-1; D remains ambiguous. CDR3 length: 12 amino acids. Trimming removed 1 base from V and 10 bases from J, with 11 bases in between. Germline V gene lookup returns CDR1 DFQATT and CDR2 SNEGSKA (reference sequence). Here the CDR3 reads CSARGRPLEQFF. CDR3 sequence (DNA): TGCAGTGCTAGAGGCAGGCCTTTGGAGCAGTTCTTC.

The chain employs TRBV5-1 and TRBJ2-1, with 11 bases lining up with TRBD2. The CDR3 is made up of 16 amino acids. Per the germline V gene, CDR1 is SGHRS and CDR2 is YFSETQ. J lost 5 bases, V lost 4 bases, and 8 bases had no gene match. The CDR3 here is CASSLPGLADHNEQFF. CDR3 coding DNA: TGCGCCAGCAGCCTGCCGGGACTAGCGGACCACAATGAGCAGTTCTTC. Together with reference TRBV5-1 and TRBJ2-1, the CDR3 gives the full variable domain: KAGVTQTPRYLIKTRGQQVTLSCSPISGHRSVSWYQQTPGQGLQFLFEYFSETQRNKGNFPGRFSGRQFSNSRSEMNVSTLELGDSALYLCASSLPGLADHNEQFFGPGTRLTVL.

This clonotype showed up many times. This rearrangement joins TRBV20-1 to TRBJ1-1; no clear D. The germline V and J ends were trimmed by 2 bases and 7 bases, with 8 bases remaining between them. The germline V gene encodes CDR1 DFQATT and CDR2 SNEGSKA (reference sequence). This CDR3 comprises 11 residues. CDR3 sequence: CSARFYREAFF. The CDR3 DNA follows: TGCAGTGCTAGATTTTACCGTGAAGCTTTCTTT.

The chain links TRBV7-2 to TRBJ2-1; D unresolved. Germline CDR1 and CDR2: SGHTA and FQGNSA. The CDR3 sequence is 14 residues long. V was pared by 2 bases and J by 10 bases, with 15 bases between. The CDR3 loop reads CASSLLASVYEQFF. For the CDR3, the DNA is TGTGCCAGCAGCTTACTGGCCTCGGTCTACGAGCAGTTCTTC.